This TCR beta chain originates from a study of blood T cell repertoires in COVID-19. How the authors handled the data: Nucleated cell number was recorded as an estimate derived from reference gene primer amplification. The method was immunoSEQ multiplex PCR; TCRdb's version includes in-frame clones alone and lacks a portion of them. V and J calls and clone size are given by that table; D and trimming were obtained from the DNA. The sample yields around 120,000 clones, more than 90% seen once. It was during active infection that Seattle patients were enrolled and then longitudinally followed. This clone was seen once. The CDR3 consists of 13 residues. Trimming cost V 10 bases and J 4 bases; bases outside gene matches: 7.

The specimen sequenced was peripheral blood. J is TRBJ1-5 and V is TRBV12-3 or TRBV12-4; TRBD1 agrees at 7 bases. This clonotype was obtained from a man aged 60-69 years with COVID-19, enrolled during active disease. As DNA, the CDR3 is TGTGCCACCGCGGGACAGCGGAATCAGCCCCAGCATTTT. Translation: CATAGQRNQPQHF.